The rows below give T cell receptor beta chains drawn from one sample of a study of neurological immune-mediated disorders. TCRdb reprocessed the 5' RACE reads via MiXCR and lists one record per CDR3 protein. The data show roughly 20,000 distinct CDR3 sequences, 14% seen once. Sequenced input: CD4+ T cells from blood. All receptors derive from a woman aged 60 to 75 with HTLV-1-associated myelopathy (HAM/TSP). Each CDR3 is given without its conserved first and last residue. The listing skips clone size in some rows; elsewhere it reads once, few, many or a size class.

>many|15|TRBV7-9
ASSLAVGSSYNSPLH
>many|12|TRBV7-2
ASSLTSGRAEQY
>.|13|TRBV4-2
ASSQSGAGTGELF
>.|14|TRBV12-3/TRBV12-4
ASSRRSGQYNTEAF
>many|13|TRBV10-3
ATNPGPSSGNTIY
>many|12|TRBV5-6
ASSPYPGLYGYT
>many|14|TRBV7-2
ASSPSPAGGTDTQY
>medium-sized|14|TRBV5-1
ASSRRTSGSTDTQY
>many|13|TRBV20-1
SARVATGQTQPQH
>many|11|TRBV19
ASSTGQGHEQY
>many|13|TRBV5-5
ASSLYGMGREKLF
>many|13|TRBV5-1
ASSSGQGSQETQY
>many|11|TRBV19
ASTDWENTEAF
>medium-sized|12|TRBV5-1
ASSLDGWRDGYT
>.|12|TRBV19
ASSMAPGGDTQY
>many|12|TRBV10-3
AAGGQGLNTEAF